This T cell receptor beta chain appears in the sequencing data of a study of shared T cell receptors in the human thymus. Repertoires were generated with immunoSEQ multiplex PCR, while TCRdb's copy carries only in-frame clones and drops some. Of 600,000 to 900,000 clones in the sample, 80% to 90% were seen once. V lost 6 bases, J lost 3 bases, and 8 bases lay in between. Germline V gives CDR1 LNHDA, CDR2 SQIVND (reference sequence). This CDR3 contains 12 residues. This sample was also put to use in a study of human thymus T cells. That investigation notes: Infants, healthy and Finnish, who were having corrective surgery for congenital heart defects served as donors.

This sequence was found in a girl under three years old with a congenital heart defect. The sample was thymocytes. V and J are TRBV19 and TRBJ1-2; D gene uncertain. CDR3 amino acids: CASSGRDYGYTF. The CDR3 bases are TGTGCCAGTAGCGGGAGGGACTATGGCTACACCTTC.